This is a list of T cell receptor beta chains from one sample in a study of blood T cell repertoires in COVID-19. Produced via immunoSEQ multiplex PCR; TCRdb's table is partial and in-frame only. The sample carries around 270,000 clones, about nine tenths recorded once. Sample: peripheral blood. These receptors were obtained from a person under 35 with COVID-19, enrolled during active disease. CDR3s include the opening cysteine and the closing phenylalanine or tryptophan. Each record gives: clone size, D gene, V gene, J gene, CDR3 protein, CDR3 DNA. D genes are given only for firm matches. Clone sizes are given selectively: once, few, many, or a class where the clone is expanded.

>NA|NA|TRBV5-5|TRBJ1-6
CASSGSSYNSPLHF
TGTGCCAGCAGCGGGAGCTCCTATAATTCACCCCTCCACTTT
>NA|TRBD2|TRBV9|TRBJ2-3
CASSVALAGGTQYF
TGTGCCAGCAGCGTAGCACTAGCGGGGGGTACGCAGTATTTT
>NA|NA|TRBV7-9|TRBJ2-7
CASSLGSGSSYEQYF
TGTGCCAGCAGCTTAGGCAGCGGTAGCTCCTACGAGCAGTACTTC
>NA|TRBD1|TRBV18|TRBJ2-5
CASSTRTGVQETQYF
TGTGCCAGCTCAACAAGGACAGGCGTACAAGAGACCCAGTACTTC
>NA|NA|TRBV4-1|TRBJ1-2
CASSRGTDYGYTF
TGCGCCAGCAGCCGCGGGACCGACTATGGCTACACCTTC
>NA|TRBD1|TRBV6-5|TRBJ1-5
CASSYGQGGQPQHF
TGTGCCAGCAGTTACGGACAGGGGGGTCAGCCCCAGCATTTT
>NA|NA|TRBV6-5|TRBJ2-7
CASSSSGYEQYF
NA
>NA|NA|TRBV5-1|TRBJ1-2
CASSLEGELYGYTF
TGCGCCAGCAGCTTGGAAGGGGAACTATATGGCTACACCTTC
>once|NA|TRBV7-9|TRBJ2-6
CASSRGGSGANVLTF
TGTGCCAGCAGCCGTGGCGGCTCTGGGGCCAACGTCCTGACTTTC
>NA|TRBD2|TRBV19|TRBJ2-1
CASSIASGLYNEQFF
TGTGCCAGTAGTATCGCTAGCGGGCTGTACAATGAGCAGTTCTTC
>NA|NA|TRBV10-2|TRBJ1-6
CASRGEDSPLHF
TGCGCCAGCAGAGGGGAGGACTCACCCCTCCACTTT
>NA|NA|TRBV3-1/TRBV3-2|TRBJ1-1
CASSRTSQPLPNTEAFF
TGTGCCAGCAGCCGTACCTCACAGCCCCTACCTAACACTGAAGCTTTCTTT
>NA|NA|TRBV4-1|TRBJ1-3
CASSPQGGVDTIYF
TGCGCCAGCAGCCCACAGGGCGGCGTGGACACCATATATTTT
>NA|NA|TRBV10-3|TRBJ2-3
CAIRQGSSTDTQYF
TGTGCCATCAGGCAGGGGTCTAGCACAGATACGCAGTATTTT
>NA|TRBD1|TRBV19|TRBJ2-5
CASSPQDRGQETQYF
TGTGCCAGTAGTCCTCAGGACAGGGGCCAAGAGACCCAGTACTTC
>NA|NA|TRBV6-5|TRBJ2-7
CASSYSRGGSTYEQYF
TGTGCCAGCAGTTACTCGAGGGGGGGAAGCACCTACGAGCAGTACTTC
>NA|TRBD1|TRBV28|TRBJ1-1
CASSRTGTGNTEAFF
TGTGCCAGCAGTAGAACCGGGACAGGGAACACTGAAGCTTTCTTT
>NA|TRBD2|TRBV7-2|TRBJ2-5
CASSLGTSGSWETQYF
TGTGCCAGCAGCTTAGGGACTAGCGGGAGCTGGGAGACCCAGTACTTC
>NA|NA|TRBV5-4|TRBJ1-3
CASSLDGRNTIYF
TGTGCCAGCAGCTTGGACGGTCGAAACACCATATATTTT
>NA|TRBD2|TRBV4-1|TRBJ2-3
CASSSAGVGTDTQYF
TGCGCCAGCAGCTCAGCGGGAGTCGGCACAGATACGCAGTATTTT
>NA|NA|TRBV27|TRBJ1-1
CASSTSDSSTEAFF
TGTGCCAGCAGTACATCCGACAGTAGCACTGAAGCTTTCTTT
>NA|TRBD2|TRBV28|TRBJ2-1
CASSSQITLAGGRNEQFF
TGTGCCAGCAGTTCGCAAATAACACTAGCGGGAGGGCGTAATGAGCAGTTCTTC
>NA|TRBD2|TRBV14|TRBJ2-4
CASSLTRGGLDIQYF
TGTGCCAGCAGCCTAACTCGGGGGGGACTAGACATTCAGTACTTC
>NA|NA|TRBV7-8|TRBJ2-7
CASSPTTGGYEQYF
TGTGCCAGCAGCCCCACCACCGGGGGCTACGAGCAGTACTTC
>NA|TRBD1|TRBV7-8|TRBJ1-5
CASSRGTGSSNQPQHF
TGTGCCAGCAGCCGAGGGACAGGGAGCAGCAATCAGCCCCAGCATTTT
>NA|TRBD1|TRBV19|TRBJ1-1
CASSSQGQGRTEAFF
TGTGCCAGTAGTTCCCAGGGACAGGGCCGGACTGAAGCTTTCTTT
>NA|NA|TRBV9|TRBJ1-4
CASSVGQGRPNEKLFF
TGTGCCAGCAGCGTGGGTCAGGGGCGGCCCAATGAAAAACTGTTTTTT
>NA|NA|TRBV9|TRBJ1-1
CASSVEGAGTEAFF
TGTGCCAGCAGCGTAGAGGGCGCGGGCACTGAAGCTTTCTTT
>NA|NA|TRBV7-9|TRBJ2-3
CASSPPDTSTDTQYF
TGTGCCAGCAGCCCTCCCGACACTAGCACAGATACGCAGTATTTT
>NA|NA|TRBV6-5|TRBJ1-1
CASSYDFNTEAFF
TGTGCCAGCAGTTACGACTTTAACACTGAAGCTTTCTTT
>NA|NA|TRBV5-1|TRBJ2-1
CASSYRTRIDEQFF
TGCGCCAGCAGCTACCGGACTCGGATAGATGAGCAGTTCTTC
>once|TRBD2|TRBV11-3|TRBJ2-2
CASSSSGSTGELFF
TGTGCCAGCAGCTCTAGCGGGAGCACCGGGGAGCTGTTTTTT
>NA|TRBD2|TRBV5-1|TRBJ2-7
CASSREGLAGPYEQYF
TGCGCCAGCAGCAGAGAAGGACTAGCGGGACCCTACGAGCAGTACTTC
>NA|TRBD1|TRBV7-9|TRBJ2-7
CASSPPVGTGDYEQYF
TGTGCCAGCAGCCCCCCGGTGGGGACAGGGGACTACGAGCAGTACTTC
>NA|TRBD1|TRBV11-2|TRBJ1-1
CASSSGQGSTEAFF
TGTGCCAGCAGCTCCGGACAGGGAAGCACTGAAGCTTTCTTT
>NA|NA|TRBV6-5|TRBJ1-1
CASTEAAWGNTEAFF
TGTGCCAGCACCGAGGCGGCATGGGGCAACACTGAAGCTTTCTTT
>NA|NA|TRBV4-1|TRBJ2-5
CASSITEKGAGETQYF
TGCGCCAGCAGCATAACGGAAAAAGGGGCCGGAGAGACCCAGTACTTC
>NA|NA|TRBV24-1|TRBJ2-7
CATPRSVEQYF
TGTGCCACCCCCAGGTCAGTCGAGCAGTACTTC
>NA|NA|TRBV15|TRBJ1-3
CATQNAGGNTIYF
TGTGCCACCCAGAACGCAGGTGGAAACACCATATATTTT
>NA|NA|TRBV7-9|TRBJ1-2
CASSLVNSRSQDNYGYTF
TGTGCCAGCAGCTTAGTTAACTCCCGATCTCAGGATAACTATGGCTACACCTTC
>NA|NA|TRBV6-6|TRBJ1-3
CASVPGSGNTIYF
TGTGCCAGCGTCCCGGGGAGCGGAAACACCATATATTTT
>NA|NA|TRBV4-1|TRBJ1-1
CASSQGTYEGGSSFF
TGCGCCAGCAGCCAAGGGACGTATGAGGGGGGGAGCTCCTTCTTT
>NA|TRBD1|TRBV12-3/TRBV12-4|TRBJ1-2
CASRRQGAGGYTF
TGTGCCAGCAGGCGACAGGGTGCGGGGGGCTACACCTTC
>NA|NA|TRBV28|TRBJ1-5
CASSRDRSNQPQHF
TGTGCCAGCAGCAGAGACAGAAGCAATCAGCCCCAGCATTTT
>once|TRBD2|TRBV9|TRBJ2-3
CASSVALAGSTDTQYF
TGTGCCAGCAGCGTAGCACTAGCGGGAAGCACAGATACGCAGTATTTT
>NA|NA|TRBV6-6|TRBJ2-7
CASSYDSGAYEQYF
TGTGCCAGCAGTTACGATTCGGGTGCCTACGAGCAGTACTTC